The rows below give T cell receptor beta chains drawn from one sample of a study of shared clonotypes between healthy human individuals. This table comes from immunoSEQ multiplex PCR, and its TCRdb copy is limited to in-frame clones, with some not included. The sample shows millions of clones, roughly nine tenths of them seen only once. The source material was naive CD4+ T cells sorted from blood. The source of these receptors is a man aged 18 to 35 in good health. CDR3s include the opening cysteine and the closing phenylalanine or tryptophan. A D gene is named only where the DNA matches it firmly. Not every row has a clone size; where given, it reads once, few, many or a size class.

D	V	J	size	DNA	CDR3
-	TRBV6-1	TRBJ2-7	-	TGTGCCAGCAGGTGGCAGGCCTTCTACGAGCAGTACTTC	CASRWQAFYEQYF
-	TRBV18	TRBJ2-7	-	TGTGCCAGCTCACCTCTACAGGGTGTCCACTACGAGCAGTACTTC	CASSPLQGVHYEQYF
TRBD1	TRBV6-6	TRBJ1-2	-	TGTGCCAGCAGCCGAGGGACAGTAGGGCCCTATGGCTACACCTTC	CASSRGTVGPYGYTF
TRBD2	TRBV4-1	TRBJ2-3	-	TGCGCCAGCAGCCAACAGAGGGAGGGGAGGGGAGATACGCAGTATTTT	CASSQQREGRGDTQYF
-	TRBV9	TRBJ2-7	-	TGTGCCAGCAGCACAGGACAGAACTCCTACGAGCAGTACTTC	CASSTGQNSYEQYF
TRBD1	TRBV2	TRBJ1-6	few	TGTGCCAGCAGTGGACAGGGGGGGAGTTCACCCCTCCACTTT	CASSGQGGSSPLHF
TRBD2	TRBV9	TRBJ2-7	-	TGTGCCAGCAGCGTAGATCCGGGAGGGCCGTACGAGCAGTACTTC	CASSVDPGGPYEQYF
-	TRBV18	TRBJ2-5	-	TGTGCCAGCTCCCCCCCAGGGAGGGAGACCCAGTACTTC	CASSPPGRETQYF
-	TRBV5-4	TRBJ1-2	-	TGTGCCAGCAGCCGACAGGTCGGAAACTATGGCTACACCTTC	CASSRQVGNYGYTF
-	TRBV29-1	TRBJ1-2	once	TGCAGCGCCGAGGAGGGTTATGGCTACACCTTC	CSAEEGYGYTF
-	TRBV27	TRBJ1-5	-	TGTGCCAGCAGTTCGGACAGCGGTGGGCAGCCCCAGCATTTT	CASSSDSGGQPQHF
TRBD2	TRBV7-2	TRBJ2-1	-	TGTGCCAGCAGCACGGACGGCGGGAGCTCCTACAATGAGCAGTTCTTC	CASSTDGGSSYNEQFF
TRBD1	TRBV2	TRBJ2-5	-	TGTGCCAGCAGTGCCCAGACAGGGGGCCAAGAGACCCAGTACTTC	CASSAQTGGQETQYF
TRBD1	TRBV2	TRBJ2-7	-	TGTGCCAGCAGTTGGGACAGGGCCGAGCAGTACTTC	CASSWDRAEQYF
-	TRBV5-1	TRBJ2-1	-	TGCGCCAGCAGCCTGCACTCCGCCCTAGGCCCCTACAATGAGCAGTTCTTC	CASSLHSALGPYNEQFF
-	TRBV5-1	TRBJ1-4	-	TGCGCCAGCAGCTTGTCGGCTGCAACTAATGAAAAACTGTTTTTT	CASSLSAATNEKLFF
-	TRBV25-1	TRBJ2-2	few	TGTGCCAGCAGTGAAAACGGGGAGCTGTTTTTT	CASSENGELFF
-	TRBV7-9	TRBJ2-1	once	TGTGCCAGCAGATTCGAATACAATGAGCAGTTCTTC	CASRFEYNEQFF
-	TRBV30	TRBJ1-1	-	TGTGCCTGGAGTAATGACAAGAACACTGAAGCTTTCTTT	CAWSNDKNTEAFF
TRBD2	TRBV7-7	TRBJ2-5	-	TGTGCTAGCAGCTTAGGGACTAGCGGGGCGGAGACCCAGTACTTC	CASSLGTSGAETQYF
TRBD1	TRBV20-1	TRBJ2-7	-	TGCAGTGCTAAATGGGACAGCGCGCAGTACTTC	CSAKWDSAQYF
-	TRBV28	TRBJ2-1	-	TGTGCCAGCAGTTTATTGTCACAGGGGGGGGATGAGCAGTTCTTC	CASSLLSQGGDEQFF
-	TRBV30	TRBJ1-2	-	TGTGCCTGGAGTGTACAGGGCCCCCTCTATGGCTACACCTTC	CAWSVQGPLYGYTF
-	TRBV29-1	TRBJ2-7	-	TGCAGCGTTGAACAGGGACCACACGAGCAGTACTTC	CSVEQGPHEQYF
TRBD2	TRBV6-5	TRBJ2-7	-	TGTGCCAGCAGAAGACTAGCGGGACCCTACGAGCAGTACTTC	CASRRLAGPYEQYF
-	TRBV2	TRBJ2-1	-	TGTGCCAGCAAACAGCGGAACGACCCCAACAATGAGCAGTTCTTC	CASKQRNDPNNEQFF
-	TRBV10-2	TRBJ1-1	-	TGCGCCAGCAGCCCAAGGAGGAACACTGAAGCTTTCTTT	CASSPRRNTEAFF
TRBD1	TRBV25-1	TRBJ1-4	-	TGTGCCAGCAGTGGAGGATGGAAGAATGCCGGGACAGCCGGGAAACTGTTTTTT	CASSGGWKNAGTAGKLFF
-	TRBV19	TRBJ1-3	-	TGTGCCAGTAGCCCAAGCTCTGGAAACACCATATATTTT	CASSPSSGNTIYF
TRBD1	TRBV5-1	TRBJ2-2	-	TGCGCCAGCAGCCCGGGACAGCCCGCGATAGGCGGGGAGCTGTTTTTT	CASSPGQPAIGGELFF
-	TRBV30	TRBJ2-7	-	TGTGCCTGGAGTCGGGCAGCCTCCTACGAGCAGTACTTC	CAWSRAASYEQYF
-	TRBV7-2	TRBJ1-2	-	TGTGCCAGCAGCTTAGACGGATCCCTTACTAACTATGGCTACACCTTC	CASSLDGSLTNYGYTF
-	TRBV15	TRBJ2-5	once	TGTGCCACCAGCAGAGTCACACAAGAGACCCAGTACTTC	CATSRVTQETQYF
TRBD1	TRBV5-1	TRBJ2-7	-	TGCGCCAGCAGCCAAACCCTCCGGGACAGGGGGAGCGAGCAGTACTTC	CASSQTLRDRGSEQYF
-	TRBV11-2	TRBJ1-4	-	TGTGCCAGCAGCTTAACGGGTGCAACTAATGAAAAACTGTTTTTT	CASSLTGATNEKLFF
TRBD1	TRBV5-1	TRBJ1-6	-	TGCGCCAGCAGCTCAACGGACAGGGGCCATAATTCACCCCTCCACTTT	CASSSTDRGHNSPLHF
TRBD2	TRBV9	TRBJ2-1	-	TGTGCCAGCAGCGTAGGGGTCGCGGGAGGGCGGGCCAATGAGCAGTTCTTC	CASSVGVAGGRANEQFF
TRBD1	TRBV18	TRBJ2-5	-	TGTGCCAGCTCACCACTGAGGACAGGGGGCGACCAAGAGACCCAGTACTTC	CASSPLRTGGDQETQYF
TRBD1	TRBV27	TRBJ1-1	-	TGTGCCAGCAGTTTCAGACAGGGACAGGGGAAGGTTGAAGCTTTCTTT	CASSFRQGQGKVEAFF
TRBD1	TRBV25-1	TRBJ2-1	few	TGTGCCAGCAGTAGGGACAGGGGGCGTTTCTTC	CASSRDRGRFF
-	TRBV18	TRBJ1-4	-	TGTGCCAGCTCACCATCGGGAACTAATGAAAAACTGTTTTTT	CASSPSGTNEKLFF
TRBD1	TRBV27	TRBJ1-5	-	TGTGCCAGCAGAGCCACAGGGGTGCAGCCCCAGCATTTT	CASRATGVQPQHF
-	TRBV15	TRBJ1-1	-	TGTGCCACCAGCAGAGATCACAACACTGAAGCTTTCTTT	CATSRDHNTEAFF
-	TRBV11-2	TRBJ2-6	-	TGTGCCAGCAGCTGGTCGGACTCTGGGGCCAACGTCCTGACTTTC	CASSWSDSGANVLTF
TRBD1	TRBV27	TRBJ1-6	-	TGTGCCAGCAGTTTTGACAGGGGTAATTCACCCCTCCACTTT	CASSFDRGNSPLHF
-	TRBV9	TRBJ2-2	few	TGTGCCAGCAGAGAGTTAACCGGGGAGCTGTTTTTT	CASRELTGELFF
-	TRBV19	TRBJ1-2	-	TGTGCCAGTAGTATCAATGTCGCCGGGCCCTTCTTC	CASSINVAGPFF
-	TRBV28	TRBJ2-7	-	TGTGCCAGCAGTTTACCCCAGCCTGACGAGCAGTACTTC	CASSLPQPDEQYF
-	TRBV6-5	TRBJ2-7	-	TGTGCCAGCAGTTATTTGGGGGGCGAGCAGTACTTC	CASSYLGGEQYF
TRBD1	TRBV7-8	TRBJ2-1	-	TGTGCCAGCAGCTCCTTCCGGGACAGGGGACGGAATGAGCAGTTCTTC	CASSSFRDRGRNEQFF
TRBD1	TRBV5-1	TRBJ2-1	-	TGCGCCAGCAGCTCCGACAGGGCCAATGAGCAGTTCTTC	CASSSDRANEQFF
-	TRBV18	TRBJ1-1	-	TGTGCCAGCTCACCACTGGCTTCGAACACTGAAGCTTTCTTT	CASSPLASNTEAFF
-	TRBV6-1	TRBJ1-5	-	TGTGCCAGCAGTCTTAGCAATCAGCCCCAGCATTTT	CASSLSNQPQHF
TRBD2	TRBV4-1	TRBJ2-1	-	TGCGCCAGCGAGAGGGGACTAGGCTACAATGAGCAGTTCTTC	CASERGLGYNEQFF
-	TRBV18	TRBJ2-7	-	TGTGCCAGCTCTCCGCGTGAGTACGAGCAGTACTTC	CASSPREYEQYF
TRBD1	TRBV6-5	TRBJ1-2	-	TGTGCCAGCAGTCCGACGACAGGGAGCTATGGCTACACCTTC	CASSPTTGSYGYTF